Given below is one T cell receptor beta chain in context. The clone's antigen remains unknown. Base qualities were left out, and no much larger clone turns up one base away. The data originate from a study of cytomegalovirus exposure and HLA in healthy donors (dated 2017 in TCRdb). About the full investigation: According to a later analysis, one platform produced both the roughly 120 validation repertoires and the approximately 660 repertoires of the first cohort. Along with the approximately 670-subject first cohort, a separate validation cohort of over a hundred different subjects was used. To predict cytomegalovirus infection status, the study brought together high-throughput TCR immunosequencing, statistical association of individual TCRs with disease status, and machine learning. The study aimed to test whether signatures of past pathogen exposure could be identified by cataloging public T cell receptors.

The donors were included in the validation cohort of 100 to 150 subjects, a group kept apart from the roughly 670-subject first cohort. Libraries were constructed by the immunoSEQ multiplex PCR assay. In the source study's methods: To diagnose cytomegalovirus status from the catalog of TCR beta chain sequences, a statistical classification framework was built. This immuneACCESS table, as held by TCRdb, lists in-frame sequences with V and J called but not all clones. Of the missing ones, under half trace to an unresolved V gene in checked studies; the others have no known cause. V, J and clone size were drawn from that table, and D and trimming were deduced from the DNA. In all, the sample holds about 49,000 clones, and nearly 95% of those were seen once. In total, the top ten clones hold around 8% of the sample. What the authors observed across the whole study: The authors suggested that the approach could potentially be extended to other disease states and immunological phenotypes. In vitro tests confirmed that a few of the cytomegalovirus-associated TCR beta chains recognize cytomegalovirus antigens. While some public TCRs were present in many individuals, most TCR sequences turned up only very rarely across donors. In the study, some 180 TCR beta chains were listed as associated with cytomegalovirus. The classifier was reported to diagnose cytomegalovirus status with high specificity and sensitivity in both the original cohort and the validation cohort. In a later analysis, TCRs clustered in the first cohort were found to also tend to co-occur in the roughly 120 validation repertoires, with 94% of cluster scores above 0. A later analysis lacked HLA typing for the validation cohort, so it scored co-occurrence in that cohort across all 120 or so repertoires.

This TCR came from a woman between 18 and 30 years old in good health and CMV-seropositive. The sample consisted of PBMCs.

The encoded CDR3 is CASSQVNPAGLSTDTQYF. The sequence in DNA is TGTGCCAGCAGCCAAGTTAATCCAGCGGGTTTGAGCACAGATACGCAGTATTTT. Recombination joined TRBV14 with TRBJ2-3; D gene: possibly TRBD2, on 6 matching bases. V was cut back by 1 base and J by 0 bases, leaving a gap of 17 bases between them. The CDR3 starts with the cysteine, ends with the phenylalanine, and has 18 residues. The entry retains the CDR3 DNA only, 54 bases that are in frame from base 1. The germline V gene encodes CDR1 SGHDN and CDR2 FVKESK.